This T cell receptor (beta chain) stems from a study of T cell clones after liver transplantation. Study results and limitations: Graft donor-reactive T cells may have migrated into the graft rather than being deleted. Conclusions were preliminary, with small, heterogeneous patient groups.

Comment on this clone: Its antigen is unidentified.

Using immunoSEQ multiplex PCR, the repertoire was profiled, and TCRdb retains in-frame clones only, with some absent. The table includes around 110,000 clones, less than 95% detected once. The sequence came from a human patient who received a liver transplant. Some T cells may be graft donor cells. This specimen consisted of CD4+ T cells from blood, obtained 12 months after liver transplant.

The CDR3 here is CASSRTGPDTQYF. CDR3 nucleotides: TGTGCCAGCAGCCGAACAGGTCCAGATACGCAGTATTTT. The chain couples TRBV7-2 to TRBJ2-3; TRBD1 might be the D (5 bases). The CDR3 has 13 residues. Germline-derived CDR1 and CDR2 are SGHTA and FQGNSA. The V gene lost 5 bases and the J gene lost 4 bases, with 10 bases spanning the gap. Looking up the rest from reference TRBV7-2 and TRBJ2-3 gives the full variable domain: GAGVSQSPSNKVTEKGKDVELRCDPISGHTALYWYRQSLGQGLEFLIYFQGNSAPDKSGLPSDRFSAERTGGSVSTLTIQRTQQEDSAVYLCASSRTGPDTQYFGPGTRLTVL.